The 20 T cell receptor beta chains in this list originate from one sample, sequenced in a study of blood T cell repertoires in COVID-19. Profiled with immunoSEQ multiplex PCR; TCRdb holds only in-frame clones, not every one. The top ten clones hold 3.5% to 4% of a sample with approximately 300,000 clones, roughly 90% of them seen once. Sequenced material: peripheral blood. These receptors were taken from a woman aged 45 to 65 with active or convalescent COVID-19.

The V gene is TRBV9, the J gene TRBJ1-3; TRBD1 matches 7 bases. The germline V gene has CDR1 SGDLS and CDR2 YYNGEE. The CDR3 runs to 16 residues. After removal of 4 bases from V and 2 bases from J, the junction contained 9 bases not matched to a gene. CDR3 loop: CASSRVRTGTGNTIYF. For the CDR3, the DNA is TGTGCCAGCAGCCGAGTCAGGACAGGAACTGGAAACACCATATATTTT.

The chain links TRBV5-6 to TRBJ2-2, with TRBD2 as a possible D gene (5 bases). With 1 base removed from V and 0 bases from J, the gap between germline ends came to 10 bases. CDR1 SGHDT and CDR2 YYEEEE come from the germline V gene. CDR3 length: 16 amino acids. DNA of the CDR3: TGTGCCAGCAGCTTGTTGGGAGTCTCGAACACCGGGGAGCTGTTTTTT. The encoded protein is CASSLLGVSNTGELFF.

This clone has a handful of counts. The genes are TRBV4-1 and TRBJ1-1; D ambiguous. CDR1 and CDR2 (germline): MGHRA, YSYEKL. CDR3 size: 15 residues. V was cut by 6 bases and J by 1 base, with 15 bases left in between. As DNA, the CDR3 is TGCGCCAGCAGTCGAGCCGACACAGAGAACACTGAAGCTTTCTTT. Translation: CASSRADTENTEAFF.

The chain couples TRBV7-9 to TRBJ2-3; the match to TRBD1 covers 8 bases. This CDR3 has 15 amino acids. The germline V gene encodes CDR1 SEHNR and CDR2 FQNEAQ (reference sequence). Trimming at V came to 3 bases and at J to 4 bases, leaving 6 bases not matched to a gene. The CDR3 loop reads CASSFPRGLADTQYF. The CDR3 nucleotides are TGTGCCAGCAGCTTCCCCAGGGGGCTGGCAGATACGCAGTATTTT.

The chain employs TRBV7-4 and TRBJ1-4; D not resolved. Per germline, CDR1 SGHVT and CDR2 SQSDAQ. V dropped 1 base and J dropped 6 bases, with 15 bases sitting between them. CDR3 length: 16 amino acids. DNA of the CDR3: TGTGCCAGCAGCTTAGTACTGGGAGCTCACTATGAAAAACTGTTTTTT. It is translated as CASSLVLGAHYEKLFF.

The gene calls are TRBV9 and TRBJ2-2; 9 bases agree with TRBD1. CDR3 length: 16 residues. The V gene end was trimmed by 0 bases and the J gene end by 7 bases; junction bases not matched to a gene: 7. Germline loops: CDR1 SGDLS, CDR2 YYNGEE. The CDR3 bases are TGTGCCAGCAGCGTAGAAAGAACAGGGGGCGTCGGGGAGCTGTTTTTT. This translates into CASSVERTGGVGELFF.

This chain links TRBV6-5 with TRBJ1-4; 7 bases are shared with TRBD1. Trimming took 6 bases from V and 5 from J; bases not matched to a gene: 9. Germline CDR1 and CDR2: MNHEY and SVGAGI. The CDR3 loop spans 15 amino acids. Here the CDR3 DNA reads TGTGCCAGCAGGACAGGGTTTGGGGGGAATGAAAAACTGTTTTTT. Translated, it gives CASRTGFGGNEKLFF.

The rearrangement links TRBV18 to TRBJ1-1; TRBD1 matches 10 bases. Trimming removed 1 base from V and 5 bases from J; junction bases left unmatched: 10. The V gene's germline CDR1 is KGHSH and CDR2 LQKENI. The CDR3 runs 17 residues. In DNA, the CDR3 is TGTGCCAGCTCACCACTTGAGACAGGGGGCTTGGGGACTGAAGCTTTCTTT. Translating gives CASSPLETGGLGTEAFF.

The chain couples TRBV7-2 to TRBJ1-6, with 9 bases fitting TRBD1. There are 15 residues in the CDR3. The trim removed 5 bases at V and 10 bases at J, leaving 9 bases unmatched. Per the germline V gene, CDR1 is SGHTA and CDR2 is FQGNSA. This chain's CDR3 is CASSPVPGQGSPLHF. The CDR3 DNA is TGTGCCAGCAGCCCAGTCCCGGGACAGGGCTCACCCCTCCACTTT.

This rearrangement joins TRBV7-9 to TRBJ2-7, with D perhaps TRBD1 (5 bases). V lost 1 base and J lost 5, with 12 bases in between. The CDR3 totals 14 residues. Germline loops: CDR1 SEHNR, CDR2 FQNEAQ (reference sequence). The chain's CDR3 is CASSLGQGLDEQYF. Written as DNA, the CDR3 is TGTGCCAGCAGCTTAGGTCAGGGTTTGGACGAGCAGTACTTC.

The chain uses TRBV2 and TRBJ1-2; weak D call: TRBD1 (6 bases). The length of the CDR3 is 14 residues. Per the germline V gene, CDR1 is SNHLY and CDR2 is FYNNEI. The ends were cut back, 6 bases at V and 6 bases at J, with 17 bases in the middle. The CDR3, as DNA: TGTGCCAGCAGAATTACCGGGACAATTGATGGCTACACCTTC. Translation gives CASRITGTIDGYTF.

CDR3 region: CASRAGGGLYNEQFF. The CDR3 region has the DNA TGTGCCAGCCGGGCTGGCGGGGGGCTCTACAATGAGCAGTTCTTC. The chain uses TRBV2 and TRBJ2-1; TRBD2 aligns across 8 bases. V was pared by 8 bases and J by 3 bases, with 9 bases of the junction left unmatched. Germline-derived CDR1 and CDR2 are SNHLY and FYNNEI. The CDR3 totals 15 residues. The whole variable domain, remainder taken from reference TRBV2 and TRBJ2-1, is EPEVTQTPSHQVTQMGQEVILRCVPISNHLYFYWYRQILGQKVEFLVSFYNNEISEKSEIFDDQFSVERPDGSNFTLKIRSTKLEDSAMYFCASRAGGGLYNEQFFGPGTRLTVL.

The V gene is TRBV4-3, the J gene TRBJ2-3, with a possible D match to TRBD1 (5 bases). The CDR3 contains 15 residues. The germline gives CDR1 LGHNA, CDR2 YSLEER. The germline V and J ends were trimmed by 0 bases and 5 bases, with 12 bases remaining between them. The CDR3: CASSQDPGLGDTQYF. DNA for the CDR3: TGCGCCAGCAGCCAAGATCCAGGGCTAGGAGATACGCAGTATTTT.

The chain combines TRBV6-4 with TRBJ2-3; 8 bases match TRBD2. V gave up 6 bases and J gave up 3 bases; unmatched junction bases: 2. This CDR3 comprises 13 residues. CDR1 and CDR2 (germline): MRHNA, SNTAGT. The CDR3 is CASSRLATDTQYF. CDR3 DNA sequence: TGTGCCAGCAGCCGACTAGCGACAGATACGCAGTATTTT.

The rearrangement uses TRBV10-3 and TRBJ2-5; the match to TRBD1 covers 9 bases. This CDR3 contains 15 residues. V trimming: 9 bases; J trimming: 5 bases; junction bases outside the gene matches: 13. The germline V gene encodes CDR1 ENHRY and CDR2 SYGVKD. This CDR3 is CAISDRGVRGETQYF. The CDR3 DNA follows: TGTGCCATTTCGGACAGGGGCGTACGGGGGGAGACCCAGTACTTC.

This clone was detected a few times. The gene calls are TRBV20-1 and TRBJ1-2; D is perhaps TRBD1 (6 bases). CDR1 and CDR2 from the germline V gene are DFQATT and SNEGSKA (reference sequence). This CDR3 region has 14 residues. Trimming removed 3 bases from V and 0 bases from J, with 11 bases in between. The CDR3: CSASRQVSNYGYTF. For the CDR3, the DNA is TGCAGTGCTAGTCGACAGGTATCTAACTATGGCTACACCTTC.

This chain connects TRBV4-1 to TRBJ1-4, with D unclear. CDR3 size: 15 residues. Trimming removed 1 base from V and 7 bases from J, with 13 bases in between. Looked up from germline, CDR1 is MGHRA and CDR2 is YSYEKL. The CDR3 region has the DNA TGCGCCAGCAGCCAAGTGGTCGGAGGAACTGAAAAACTGTTTTTT. This translates into CASSQVVGGTEKLFF.

This clone was observed a single time. This chain uses TRBV12-5 with TRBJ2-1, with TRBD1 matching 7 bases. The CDR3 is 13 amino acids. Germline CDR1 LGHNT, CDR2 FRNRAP. With V trimmed by 5 bases and J by 9 bases, 7 bases remained unmatched. This CDR3 reads CASGLNRDSEQFF. The CDR3 DNA is TGTGCTAGTGGTCTCAACCGGGACAGTGAGCAGTTCTTC.

This chain uses TRBV2 with TRBJ2-5; 7 bases match TRBD2. After removal of 9 bases from V and 2 bases from J, the junction contained 6 bases not matched to a gene. The CDR3 extends over 13 amino acids. CDR1 and CDR2 (germline): SNHLY, FYNNEI. The CDR3 DNA reads as TGTGCCAGTACCGGGAGGTGGCAAGAGACCCAGTACTTC. Its protein is CASTGRWQETQYF.

The chain uses TRBV19 and TRBJ2-7; D gene ambiguous. V lost 3 bases, J lost 3 bases, and 12 bases lay in between. From germline, CDR1 is LNHDA and CDR2 SQIVND (reference sequence). CDR3 length: 14 residues. The CDR3 loop reads CASSIRAIGYEQYF. CDR3 DNA: TGTGCCAGTAGTATCCGAGCCATCGGCTACGAGCAGTACTTC.